This T cell receptor (beta chain) came from a study of human T cells and chemical hapten exposure (dated by TCRdb to the early 2020s). In terms of the full investigation: For sensitization, 2% DPC in acetone was applied to a roughly 2 cm by roughly 2 cm area of upper inner arm skin. Weekly therapeutic DPC doses were additionally applied to the scalp of patients throughout the roughly 26-week study period. Peripheral blood TCR repertoire changes were tracked in vivo in alopecia patients during primary and secondary sensitization to the hapten diphenylcyclopropenone (DPC). Libraries were pooled for sequencing, and per-sample TCR yields varied mainly because of small differences in library volumes within the pool. Patient blood was sampled pre-sensitization (week 0) and at 2, 6 and about 24 weeks after DPC sensitization. Patch testing was performed on the upper back with Finn chambers containing 0.01% DPC, and the patch tests were scored after 6 days according to International Contact Dermatitis Research Group standards. Blood for TCR sequencing was provided by twenty-nine alopecia patients at one to four time points (pre-sensitization, 2, 6 and 24 weeks). Alopecia areata with under or over 50% scalp involvement, alopecia totalis and alopecia universalis were represented in the patient cohort, which was mostly female. Results and caveats for the whole study, not just this receptor: After repeated subsampling, changes were observed in the strength of the expansion versus patch-test correlation and in the threshold at which the correlation became significant. Patch test score was positively correlated with the number of PT1 expanded TCRs, with significance at thresholds 8, 16 and 32 but not at 4. Compared with pre-sensitization or healthy control sets, expanded TCRs formed significantly more large CDR3 similarity clusters, which is consistent with antigen-driven responses. All patients had alopecia, a presumed autoimmune disease, so their immune response might differ from that of healthy individuals. The number of TCRs above 1 in 1000 frequency did not change with DPC sensitization; there was no evidence of global repertoire structure alterations.

This clonotype was detected ten times or more. Its antigen is currently not known. No per-base quality is available; no much larger clone lies one base away. CDR1 and CDR2, looked up from the germline V gene, are LGHNA and YSLEER. The CDR3 sequence holds 15 residues, the cysteine and phenylalanine included. The kept DNA is CDR3 alone, 45 bases in frame from the first base. Between the V and J ends, shortened by 0 bases and 8 bases respectively, the junction contains 14 bases. The library relied on RACE. The sequencer was a NextSeq 500. During library preparation, unique molecular identifiers were attached to individual cDNA molecules so that TCRs could be counted in a quantitative, reproducible way. For every blood RNA sample, sequencing covered both the TCR alpha and TCR beta chains. The study's processing was this. Samples had a median of roughly 99,000 TCRs, with a range from roughly 20,000 to 700,000. V, J and CDR3 annotation of the TCR reads was performed with the Decombinator software suite. For PS versus PT1 abundance plots, all samples were subsampled to the same number of TCRs (28,000). Expanded TCRs were defined as absent before sensitization and observed at least eight times at the 2-week time point. Through fastp at Q25 and MiXCR, TCRdb rebuilt clones from the public reads, retaining in-frame beta chains. Identical CDR3 protein sequences are pooled into one entry, listed with their most common genes and DNA. V and J calls and clone size were set by TCRdb, not the authors. Recorded for this sample are roughly 89,000 distinct CDR3 sequences; roughly 10% of them occurred a single time. The ten largest clonotypes hold more than 1% of the sample.

The time point label corresponds to: patch test 3, about 24 weeks after DPC sensitization. According to the study, the label for this sample's treatment or condition signals: therapeutic diphenylcyclopropenone sensitization with weekly scalp DPC. At each patch-test visit, blood was drawn before the patch test was applied. Patients were eligible if aged 18 to 70, diagnosed with alopecia and judged suitable for DPC therapy, and pregnant patients were excluded. Unfractionated whole blood was collected in Tempus Blood RNA tubes, and total RNA was extracted from that blood. The sequenced sample was whole blood, obtained in connection with sensitization to the hapten diphenylcyclopropenone (DPC). The sequence joins TRBV4-3 to TRBJ2-4; a weak D assignment points to TRBD2 (5 bases agree). The TCR sequence derives from a woman aged 30 to 39 with alopecia areata. Some clones in this sample may be carry-over from other donors' samples. The DNA sequence follows: TGCGCCAGCAGCCAAGATGATAGGGCGCGGGACATTCAGTACTTC. It specifies CASSQDDRARDIQYF.